This passage covers 16 T cell receptor beta chains from one sample sequenced in a study of control samples from healthy donors and cancer patients. TCRdb keeps only in-frame clones here, not all; method: immunoSEQ multiplex PCR. The sample lists about 150,000 clones; about 93% were seen once. What was sequenced was blood. These TCRs come from a man over 45 in good health.

The count of this clone is one. This chain connects TRBV10-1 to TRBJ2-3, with TRBD2 identical over 8 bases. Germline CDR1 reads WNHNN; CDR2 reads SYGVQD (reference sequence). V shed 0 bases, J shed 4 bases, and the junction held 12 bases outside the gene matches. This CDR3 is built from 18 residues. CDR3 amino acids: CASSESTGKAGASDTQYF. CDR3 DNA: TGCGCCAGCAGTGAGTCGACCGGAAAAGCGGGAGCCTCAGATACGCAGTATTTT.

The gene calls are TRBV24-1 and TRBJ2-7, with 8 bases identical to TRBD2. This CDR3 contains 14 residues. Trimming at V came to 9 bases and at J to 5 bases, leaving 11 bases not matched to a gene. Per the germline V gene, CDR1 is KGHDR and CDR2 is SFDVKD. This CDR3 is CATRGSGRFHEQYF. In nucleotides, the CDR3 is TGTGCCACCCGCGGGAGCGGGAGATTCCACGAGCAGTACTTC.

The chain couples TRBV6-5 to TRBJ2-1, with D possibly being TRBD2 (5 bases). Germline V gene sequence: CDR1 MNHEY, CDR2 SVGAGI. V shed 4 bases and J shed 0 bases, with 13 bases lying between them. The CDR3 length is 16 residues. CDR3 in DNA: TGTGCCAGCAGTTCGTTTAGCGTCCCCTCCTACAATGAGCAGTTCTTC. Amino acid sequence: CASSSFSVPSYNEQFF.

The V and J genes are TRBV28 and TRBJ1-5, with D unclear. The CDR3 is 12 residues long. In germline, CDR1 is MDHEN, CDR2 SYDVKM. Deletions cut 2 bases from V and 4 bases from J, with 3 bases between. The CDR3 loop reads CASSLVNQPQHF. CDR3 DNA sequence: TGTGCCAGCAGTTTAGTGAATCAGCCCCAGCATTTT.

This sequence joins TRBV6-5 and TRBJ2-7; 7 bases match TRBD1. After removal of 2 bases from V and 5 bases from J, the junction contained 6 bases not matched to a gene. This CDR3 is built from 14 residues. Per the germline V gene, CDR1 is MNHEY and CDR2 is SVGAGI. CDR3 DNA sequence: TGTGCCAGCAGTTACAGGGGGCACGATAACGAGCAGTACTTC. The encoded protein is CASSYRGHDNEQYF.

The V call is TRBV5-1, the J call TRBJ1-2; no clear D gene. Trimming removed 7 bases at V and 0 bases at J, with 16 bases between. Germline V gene sequence: CDR1 SGHRS, CDR2 YFSETQ. The CDR3 loop spans 15 amino acids. The CDR3 DNA reads TGCGCCAGCTCAGAGTTGGACGGAGCTAACTATGGCTACACCTTC. Translating gives CASSELDGANYGYTF.

V and J are TRBV27 and TRBJ1-5; D is ambiguous. The CDR3 contains 15 residues. With 5 bases removed from V and 4 bases from J, the gap between germline ends came to 15 bases. CDR1 is MNHEY and CDR2 is SMNVEV in the germline V gene (reference sequence). CDR3 nucleotides: TGTGCCAGCAGTGGCGGGAATCGGGAGAATCAGCCCCAGCATTTT. Translated: CASSGGNRENQPQHF.

This rearrangement joins TRBV9 to TRBJ1-5, with 7 bases fitting TRBD1. The CDR3 totals 14 residues. Germline V gene lookup returns CDR1 SGDLS and CDR2 YYNGEE. The ends lost 4 bases at V and 3 bases at J; junction bases unmatched: 4. The CDR3 DNA reads TGTGCCAGCAGCTCAGGGACAGTCAATCAGCCCCAGCATTTT. It specifies CASSSGTVNQPQHF.

This chain joins TRBV6-5 and TRBJ2-3; a possible D gene is TRBD2 (6 bases). The CDR3 contains 14 residues. Germline loops: CDR1 MNHEY, CDR2 SVGAGI. The germline V and J ends were trimmed by 8 bases and 1 base, with 13 bases remaining between them. CDR3 nucleotides: TGTGCCAGCTGCTCGGGGGTACGCACAGATACGCAGTATTTT. Its translation is CASCSGVRTDTQYF.

This clone was recorded once. The chain links TRBV27 to TRBJ1-2, with 10 bases lining up with TRBD1. Trimming removed 4 bases from V and 8 bases from J; junction bases left unmatched: 7. The germline V gene encodes CDR1 MNHEY and CDR2 SMNVEV (reference sequence). The CDR3 covers 14 residues. The chain's CDR3 is CASSSGTGAFGYTF. The DNA for the CDR3 is TGTGCCAGCAGTTCCGGGACAGGGGCTTTCGGCTACACCTTC.

V usage is TRBV7-8 and J usage is TRBJ1-1; TRBD1 is a possible D gene (6 bases). Trimming pared 5 bases from V and 4 bases from J, leaving 14 bases between. Germline CDR1 reads SGHVS; CDR2 reads FQNEAQ. This CDR3 region has 14 residues. The CDR3 region is CASSRTGHTTEAFF. CDR3 nucleotides: TGTGCCAGCAGCCGCACAGGGCATACCACTGAAGCTTTCTTT.

In this sample, this clone turned up once. The CDR3, as DNA: TGCGCCAGCAGCCAGCCCCCGCTAAACACCGGGGAGCTGTTTTTT. Residues: CASSQPPLNTGELFF. V usage is TRBV4-1 and J usage is TRBJ2-2; unclear D gene. CDR1 and CDR2 from the germline V gene are MGHRA and YSYEKL. CDR3 length equals 15 residues. The V end was cut by 3 bases, the J end by 2 bases, with 10 bases between.

This clone showed up just once. The V and J genes are TRBV2 and TRBJ2-7; TRBD1 aligns across 8 bases. CDR1 SNHLY and CDR2 FYNNEI come from the germline V gene. After removal of 4 bases from V and 3 bases from J, the junction contained 8 bases not matched to a gene. This CDR3 is built from 15 residues. In nucleotides, the CDR3 is TGTGCCAGCAGTGGGACAGGGTTCGGTTTCTACGAGCAGTACTTC. Its translation is CASSGTGFGFYEQYF.

The chain links TRBV2 to TRBJ2-1; 7 bases map to TRBD2. Germline values: CDR1 SNHLY, CDR2 FYNNEI. This CDR3 has 17 residues. V lost 6 bases to trimming and J lost 6 bases; unmatched junction nucleotides: 17. The CDR3 region is CASRKGASGKGCNEQFF. CDR3 coding DNA: TGTGCCAGCAGGAAAGGGGCTAGCGGAAAGGGATGCAATGAGCAGTTCTTC.

The chain combines TRBV27 with TRBJ1-1, with unresolved D. Trimming pared 3 bases from V and 1 base from J, leaving 9 bases between. The CDR3 is 14 amino acids. Germline CDR1 reads MNHEY; CDR2 reads SMNVEV (reference sequence). The CDR3 region is CASSFRGGNTEAFF. Here the CDR3 DNA reads TGTGCCAGCAGTTTTCGGGGAGGGAACACTGAAGCTTTCTTT.

This chain connects TRBV7-9 to TRBJ1-2; 10 bases are shared with TRBD1. This CDR3 has 15 amino acids. V was pared by 2 bases and J by 6 bases, with 6 bases of the junction left unmatched. Germline loops: CDR1 SEHNR, CDR2 FQNEAQ (reference sequence). This chain's CDR3 is CASSLKGTGVDGYTF. CDR3 DNA: TGTGCCAGCAGCTTAAAGGGGACAGGGGTCGATGGCTACACCTTC.